The 6 T cell receptor beta chains reported below all come from one sample, sequenced in a study of CD8+ T cells in alopecia areata. Combined cutaneous lymph node cells underwent sorting by CD4, CD8alpha, NKG2D, NKG2ACE and additional markers. Once RNA had been extracted, it was reverse transcribed into cDNA to act as the sequencing template. TCRdb keeps only in-frame clones here, not all; method: immunoSEQ multiplex PCR. The sample shows over 250,000 clones, none of them appearing just once. The sample consisted of CD4+ T cells sorted from a lymph node. Receptors originate from a C3H/HeJ mouse with alopecia areata. MHC haplotype: H2-k.

On this clone itself: Any gene name here is a mouse gene name. The read is 4 residues too short to cover the CDR3 end, so that end is filled in from the germline J gene. This sequence joins TRBV13-3 and TRBJ1-2, with 7 positions matching TRBD1. Germline V gene lookup returns CDR1 NNHDY and CDR2 SYVADS. The CDR3 loop spans 14 amino acids. Unmatched junction bases numbered 4, after V lost 5 bases and J lost 0 bases. CDR3 DNA (partial): TGTGCCAGCAGAAAGACAGGGACAAACTCC. Translated, it gives CASRKTGTNS. The CDR3 reads in full as CASRKTGTNSDYTF.

For this clone: The genes are named according to mouse. The DNA ends 4 residues before the CDR3 does, and the rest of the CDR3 is filled in from the germline J gene. V gene TRBV13-1 combines with J gene TRBJ2-2; perhaps TRBD1 as D (5 bases). V was shortened by 5 bases and J by 0 bases, with 5 bases between the two germline ends. The CDR3 spans 13 residues. Germline CDR1 reads NSHNY; CDR2 reads SYGAGN. The DNA read from the CDR3 is TGTGCCAGCAGAGGGGCAAACACCGGG. The encoded protein is CASRGANTG. The complete CDR3 sequence is CASRGANTGQLYF.

This clone was observed a handful of times. The listed genes are named as in mouse. The read halts 4 residues ahead of the CDR3 end, with the missing end drawn from the germline J gene. This chain connects TRBV13-3 to TRBJ2-7, with D unclear. The V gene lost 1 base and the J gene lost 0 bases, with 5 bases spanning the gap. From germline, CDR1 is NNHDY and CDR2 SYVADS. The CDR3 has 13 residues. CDR3 in amino acids: CASSDLSSYEQYF. CDR3 bases read: TGTGCCAGCAGTGATCTGAGCTCCTAT.

This clone occurred a few times. Gene and germline names: mouse. The observed sequence ends 4 residues before the CDR3 terminus, with the missing tail filled in from the germline J gene. This chain uses TRBV13-3 with TRBJ1-2, with 9 nucleotides matching TRBD1. J was trimmed by 2 bases and V by 5 bases; bases with no gene match: 7. Looked up from germline, CDR1 is NNHDY and CDR2 is SYVADS. The CDR3 length is 15 residues. The CDR3 sequence: CASSPHRGRNSDYTF. CDR3 DNA (partial): TGTGCCAGCAGCCCTCACAGGGGGCGCAACTCC.

This clone was seen more than once but under ten times. Genes here carry mouse names. From the germline J gene comes the end of the CDR3, since the read stops 4 residues before it. Other nucleotide sequences from this sample produce the same CDR3. The V call is TRBV1, the J call TRBJ2-3; 7 nucleotides line up with TRBD1. CDR1 is NSQYPW and CDR2 is LRSPGD in the germline V gene (reference sequence). The CDR3 loop spans 15 amino acids. V shed 3 bases and J 0 bases; nucleotides not matched to a gene: 3. The sequenced part of the CDR3 DNA is TGCACCTGCAGTGCGGACAGGAATAGTGCAGAA. This translates into CTCSADRNSAE. The whole CDR3 sequence is CTCSADRNSAETLYF.

This clone was seen only a few times. The gene symbols are mouse symbols. The CDR3 extends 4 residues past the end of the read, so its final part is completed from the germline J gene. J is TRBJ1-2 and V is TRBV13-3, with TRBD1 matching 7 bases. This CDR3 has 14 residues. The ends lost 5 bases at V and 3 bases at J; junction bases unmatched: 7. CDR1 is NNHDY and CDR2 is SYVADS in the germline V gene. CDR3 bases read: TGTGCCAGCAGCCGACAGGGAAGGGACTCC. This translates into CASSRQGRDS. The full CDR3 sequence reads CASSRQGRDSDYTF.